The 25 T cell receptor beta chains presented below share a single source sample, sequenced in a study of blood T cell repertoires in COVID-19. The table came from immunoSEQ multiplex PCR; TCRdb's copy has only in-frame clones and leaves some out. The sample yields approximately 280,000 clones, 80% to 90% seen once. Material: peripheral blood. These receptors were obtained from a woman in her 70s with acute or convalescent COVID-19.

The chain links TRBV5-6 to TRBJ1-1, with TRBD1 matching 8 bases. From germline, CDR1 is SGHDT and CDR2 YYEEEE. CDR3 size: 15 residues. Unmatched junction bases numbered 4, after V lost 2 bases and J lost 1 base. The CDR3, as DNA: TGTGCCAGCAGCTTAGGACAGGGAAGGAACACTGAAGCTTTCTTT. It encodes CASSLGQGRNTEAFF. Complete variable domain (other parts from reference TRBV5-6 and TRBJ1-1): DAGVTQSPTHLIKTRGQQVTLRCSPKSGHDTVSWYQQALGQGPQFIFQYYEEEERQRGNFPDRFSGHQFPNYSSELNVNALLLGDSALYLCASSLGQGRNTEAFFGQGTRLTVV.

Only one count was recorded for this clone. J is TRBJ2-1 and V is TRBV13, with 7 bases identical to TRBD1. V was pared by 5 bases and J by 4 bases, with 5 bases of the junction left unmatched. Germline V gives CDR1 PRHDT, CDR2 FYEKMQ (reference sequence). This CDR3 contains 14 residues. This CDR3 is CASSKDRIYNEQFF. The CDR3 DNA reads as TGTGCCAGCAGCAAGGACAGGATATACAATGAGCAGTTCTTC.

The V and J genes are TRBV7-9 and TRBJ2-3; TRBD2 matches at 10 bases. With 1 base clipped from V and 6 bases from J, the junction kept 10 bases outside the gene matches. CDR1 and CDR2 (germline): SEHNR, FQNEAQ (reference sequence). This CDR3 contains 17 residues. The chain's CDR3 is CASSLGGRLAGADTQYF. CDR3 sequence (DNA): TGTGCCAGCAGCTTAGGAGGCCGGCTAGCGGGGGCCGATACGCAGTATTTT. The full variable domain, rest sourced from reference TRBV7-9 and TRBJ2-3, is DTGVSQNPRHKITKRGQNVTFRCDPISEHNRLYWYRQTLGQGPEFLTYFQNEAQLEKSRLLSDRFSAERPKGSFSTLEIQRTEQGDSAMYLCASSLGGRLAGADTQYFGPGTRLTVL.

The V call is TRBV13, the J call TRBJ1-2; D ambiguous. Per the germline V gene, CDR1 is PRHDT and CDR2 is FYEKMQ (reference sequence). Trimming cost V 8 bases and J 8 bases, with 15 bases left between them. This CDR3 spans 12 amino acids. CDR3 residues: CASASTPGGYTF. The CDR3 coding sequence is TGTGCCAGCGCGAGCACTCCGGGGGGCTACACCTTC.

V gene TRBV2 combines with J gene TRBJ2-7; TRBD2 matches at 13 bases. The V gene end was trimmed by 6 bases and the J gene end by 13 bases; junction bases not matched to a gene: 15. CDR1 and CDR2 from the germline V gene are SNHLY and FYNNEI. This CDR3 spans 15 amino acids. CDR3 protein: CASSIRSGTSGAGYF. The DNA of the CDR3 is TGTGCCAGCAGCATCCGGTCCGGGACTAGCGGGGCCGGCTACTTC. The variable domain in full, with the rest retrieved from reference TRBV2 and TRBJ2-7, is EPEVTQTPSHQVTQMGQEVILRCVPISNHLYFYWYRQILGQKVEFLVSFYNNEISEKSEIFDDQFSVERPDGSNFTLKIRSTKLEDSAMYFCASSIRSGTSGAGYFGPGTRLTVT.

The rearrangement links TRBV6-5 to TRBJ1-1, with a tentative D call TRBD1 (5 bases). With 0 bases removed from V and 1 base from J, the gap between germline ends came to 12 bases. The CDR3 loop spans 16 amino acids. Germline CDR1 is MNHEY and CDR2 is SVGAGI. CDR3 sequence: CASSYSKSGSNTEAFF. The CDR3 bases are TGTGCCAGCAGTTACTCGAAATCAGGGTCGAACACTGAAGCTTTCTTT.

This clone was detected only a few times. The genes are TRBV18 and TRBJ1-2; no firm D call. V was trimmed by 3 bases and J by 5 bases, leaving 13 bases between them. Germline V CDR1 and CDR2: KGHSH, LQKENI. This CDR3 has 14 amino acids. The CDR3 DNA reads as TGTGCCAGCTCACCGAATCGGGGTTGGTATGGCTACACCTTC. This sequence encodes CASSPNRGWYGYTF.

This chain connects TRBV28 to TRBJ2-5; TRBD1 agrees at 7 bases. Germline V CDR1 and CDR2: MDHEN, SYDVKM. Trimming at V came to 2 bases and at J to 4 bases, leaving 4 bases not matched to a gene. CDR3 length: 14 amino acids. CDR3 protein: CASSLHRGVETQYF. The DNA for the CDR3 is TGTGCCAGCAGTTTACACAGGGGAGTAGAGACCCAGTACTTC.

The CDR3 region is CASSPGTANTIYF. The CDR3, as DNA: TGTGCCAGCAGCCCGGGGACAGCCAACACCATATATTTT. The V and J genes are TRBV3-1 (or the pseudogene TRBV3-2) and TRBJ1-3; 7 nucleotides agree with TRBD1. The germline V gene has CDR1 LGHDT and CDR2 YNNKEL (reference sequence). CDR3 length: 13 residues. The V and J ends lost 4 bases and 7 bases, in that order; junction bases with no gene match: 4.

This chain links TRBV11-3 with TRBJ1-6; TRBD1 agrees at 8 bases. Germline V CDR1 and CDR2: SGHNT, YENEEA. Germline trimming cut 2 bases from V and 7 bases from J; bases unmatched to any gene: 10. The CDR3 contains 17 residues. CDR3 sequence reads: CASSLSRQGINNSPLHF. In nucleotides, the CDR3 is TGTGCCAGCAGCTTAAGCCGACAGGGGATTAACAATTCACCCCTCCACTTT. The full variable domain, completed using reference TRBV11-3 and TRBJ1-6, is EAGVVQSPRYKIIEKKQPVAFWCNPISGHNTLYWYLQNLGQGPELLIRYENEEAVDDSQLPKDRFSAERLKGVDSTLKIQPAELGDSAVYLCASSLSRQGINNSPLHFGNGTRLTVT.

The gene calls are TRBV5-1 and TRBJ1-1, with D perhaps matching TRBD1 (5 bases). In germline, CDR1 is SGHRS, CDR2 YFSETQ. The CDR3 contains 15 residues. V was cut by 4 bases and J by 5 bases, with 18 bases left in between. This chain's CDR3 is CASSRAAGGSTEAFF. The CDR3 DNA reads as TGCGCCAGCAGCAGGGCGGCGGGGGGATCAACTGAAGCTTTCTTT.

J is TRBJ2-2 and V is TRBV11-2; TRBD1 agrees at 9 bases. The CDR3 extends over 13 amino acids. The V gene end was trimmed by 5 bases and the J gene end by 7 bases; junction bases not matched to a gene: 2. CDR1 is SGHAT and CDR2 is FQNNGV in the germline V gene. The chain's CDR3 is CASSRDRDGELFF. CDR3 DNA sequence: TGTGCCAGCAGCAGGGACAGGGACGGGGAGCTGTTTTTT.

This clone appeared a few times. This sequence joins TRBV7-9 and TRBJ1-3, with D perhaps matching TRBD1 (6 bases). Germline V gene sequence: CDR1 SEHNR, CDR2 FQNEAQ (reference sequence). The V and J ends lost 11 bases and 1 base respectively, with 15 bases between them. The CDR3 sequence is 14 residues long. CDR3 nucleotides: TGTGCCTGGAGGACAGCCTCATCTGGAAACACCATATATTTT. The encoded protein is CAWRTASSGNTIYF.

The chain employs TRBV3-1 (or the pseudogene TRBV3-2) and TRBJ2-6; 9 nucleotides align to TRBD1. Germline trimming cut 4 bases from V and 0 bases from J; bases unmatched to any gene: 7. This CDR3 contains 18 residues. CDR1 is LGHDT and CDR2 is YNNKEL in the germline V gene (reference sequence). The CDR3 DNA follows: TGTGCCAGCAGCCTCCGACAGGGGGGCTACTCTGGGGCCAACGTCCTGACTTTC. Translation: CASSLRQGGYSGANVLTF.

The V call is TRBV5-1, the J call TRBJ1-1; D gene uncertain. CDR1 is SGHRS, CDR2 YFSETQ, per germline. V was shortened by 3 bases and J by 1 base, with 4 bases between the two germline ends. CDR3 length equals 12 residues. CDR3 region: CASSYRNTEAFF. Here the CDR3 DNA reads TGCGCCAGCAGCTACAGGAACACTGAAGCTTTCTTT.

This chain uses TRBV5-1 with TRBJ1-1, with TRBD1 as a possible D gene (5 bases). In germline, CDR1 is SGHRS, CDR2 YFSETQ. The CDR3 is 13 amino acids. Deletions cut 5 bases from V and 2 bases from J, with 10 bases between. The DNA for the CDR3 is TGCGCCAGCAGAATAGGGGAAAACACTGAAGCTTTCTTT. Protein: CASRIGENTEAFF. Using reference TRBV5-1 and TRBJ1-1 for the parts outside the CDR3, the full variable domain is KAGVTQTPRYLIKTRGQQVTLSCSPISGHRSVSWYQQTPGQGLQFLFEYFSETQRNKGNFPGRFSGRQFSNSRSEMNVSTLELGDSALYLCASRIGENTEAFFGQGTRLTVV.

The chain joins TRBV9 to TRBJ1-6, with unresolved D. Between the trimmed V and J ends, which lost 0 bases and 9 bases, there was a span of 13 bases. CDR3 size: 15 residues. Germline CDR1 is SGDLS and CDR2 is YYNGEE. DNA for the CDR3: TGTGCCAGCAGCGTAGGAGGTGCGGAGGGTTCACCCCTCCACTTT. Residues: CASSVGGAEGSPLHF.

The chain uses TRBV6-1 and TRBJ1-2, with D perhaps matching TRBD1 (6 bases). Germline-derived CDR1 and CDR2 are MNHNS and SASEGT. The CDR3 spans 16 residues. V was pared by 0 bases and J by 8 bases, with 19 bases between. CDR3 region: CASSEALGGAGGGYTF. CDR3 sequence (DNA): TGTGCCAGCAGTGAAGCGCTTGGGGGCGCGGGCGGGGGCTACACCTTC.

The chain has TRBV6-2 or TRBV6-3 and TRBJ1-4; D is perhaps TRBD1 (6 bases). Germline V lookup: CDR1 MNHEY, CDR2 SVGEGT. CDR3 length: 17 residues. V lost 2 bases, J lost 8 bases, and 21 bases lay in between. The CDR3 DNA reads TGTGCCAGCAGTTACCCCCGGATGACGGGGGGCGGCGAAAAACTGTTTTTT. Residues: CASSYPRMTGGGEKLFF.

DNA of the CDR3: TGTGCCAGCAGTTCAGGCAGGGCGACGGGCTACACCTTC. Its protein is CASSSGRATGYTF. The rearrangement joins TRBV2 to TRBJ1-2; weak D call: TRBD1 (5 bases). V shed 5 bases and J shed 8 bases, with 15 bases lying between them. The CDR3 is made up of 13 amino acids. Germline V gene lookup returns CDR1 SNHLY and CDR2 FYNNEI.

The chain recombines TRBV6-5 with TRBJ2-1, with D perhaps TRBD2 (6 bases). The V end was cut by 6 bases, the J end by 6 bases, with 18 bases between. Germline lookup yields CDR1 MNHEY and CDR2 SVGAGI. The CDR3 contains 15 residues. This CDR3 reads CASRYLIGGSNEQFF. The CDR3 nucleotides read TGTGCCAGCAGATACCTCATTGGGGGGAGCAATGAGCAGTTCTTC.

This chain joins TRBV5-4 and TRBJ1-1; 9 positions agree with TRBD1. J lost 1 base, V lost 5 bases, and 6 bases had no gene match. The length of the CDR3 is 15 residues. The germline V gene encodes CDR1 SGHNT and CDR2 YYREEE (reference sequence). CDR3 DNA sequence: TGTGCCAGCAGACGCACAGGGGGCCCGAACACTGAAGCTTTCTTT. Amino acids: CASRRTGGPNTEAFF.

This chain connects TRBV6-5 to TRBJ2-3, with 12 bases aligning to TRBD2. The J segment lost 4 bases and the V segment lost 2 bases, leaving 4 bases of the junction unmatched. CDR1 and CDR2 (germline): MNHEY, SVGAGI. The CDR3 sequence is 16 residues long. CDR3 amino acids: CASSYHRTSGADTQYF. CDR3 sequence (DNA): TGTGCCAGCAGTTACCACCGGACTAGCGGGGCAGATACGCAGTATTTT.

This sequence joins TRBV5-1 and TRBJ1-1; 8 bases are shared with TRBD1. CDR3 size: 13 residues. After removal of 0 bases from V and 11 bases from J, the junction contained 6 bases not matched to a gene. Looked up from germline, CDR1 is SGHRS and CDR2 is YFSETQ. CDR3: CASSLGQGREAFF. The DNA of the CDR3 is TGCGCCAGCAGCTTGGGACAGGGGCGGGAGGCTTTCTTT.

The gene calls are TRBV6-5 and TRBJ2-7; tentatively, D is TRBD1 (6 bases). The CDR3 is 15 amino acids. CDR1 and CDR2 (germline): MNHEY, SVGAGI. The V and J ends lost 0 bases and 1 base respectively, with 10 bases between them. The CDR3, as DNA: TGTGCCAGCAGTTACTCGACAGGATATTCCTACGAGCAGTACTTC. Amino acids: CASSYSTGYSYEQYF.